Listed here are 5 T cell receptor beta chains from one sample, sequenced in a study of shared clonotypes between healthy human individuals. Produced via immunoSEQ multiplex PCR; TCRdb's table is partial and in-frame only. The sample records some 2,500,000 clones, 90% to 95% being singletons. The sequencing sample was made of naive CD4+ T cells from PBMCs. The subset was: CD45RA+ positively selected. The source of these receptors is a man younger than 35 in good health. Some clones in this sample may be carry-over from other donors' samples.

The V gene is TRBV11-2, the J gene TRBJ2-7; 10 bases map to TRBD1. After removal of 2 bases from V and 3 bases from J, the junction contained 4 bases not matched to a gene. This CDR3 is built from 15 residues. CDR1 and CDR2 from the germline V gene are SGHAT and FQNNGV. The CDR3 region has the DNA TGTGCCAGCAGCTTACGGACAGGGGGGATCTACGAGCAGTACTTC. Translation: CASSLRTGGIYEQYF. Full variable domain (rest looked up from reference TRBV11-2 and TRBJ2-7): EAGVAQSPRYKIIEKRQSVAFWCNPISGHATLYWYQQILGQGPKLLIQFQNNGVVDDSQLPKDRFSAERLKGVDSTLKIQPAKLEDSAVYLCASSLRTGGIYEQYFGPGTRLTVT.

This clone was recorded once. The chain is built from TRBV7-9 and TRBJ1-3; D gene ambiguous. Germline-derived CDR1 and CDR2 are SEHNR and FQNEAQ (reference sequence). Trimming stripped 1 base from V and 10 bases from J, with 8 bases between. This CDR3 comprises 12 residues. The CDR3 bases are TGTGCCAGCAGCTTAGAATCTTTAACCATATATTTT. Encoded protein: CASSLESLTIYF.

This chain uses TRBV7-8 with TRBJ2-7, with TRBD2 identical over 13 bases. This CDR3 spans 17 amino acids. Germline trimming cut 4 bases from V and 1 base from J; bases unmatched to any gene: 7. Per the germline V gene, CDR1 is SGHVS and CDR2 is FQNEAQ. The DNA of the CDR3 is TGTGCCAGCAGCTACGGACTAGCGGGAGCTCCATCCTACGAGCAGTACTTC. It encodes CASSYGLAGAPSYEQYF. The variable domain in full, with the rest retrieved from reference TRBV7-8 and TRBJ2-7, is GAGVSQSPRYKVAKRGQDVALRCDPISGHVSLFWYQQALGQGPEFLTYFQNEAQLDKSGLPSDRFFAERPEGSVSTLKIQRTQQEDSAVYLCASSYGLAGAPSYEQYFGPGTRLTVT.

The rearrangement joins TRBV5-4 to TRBJ2-3; 10 bases are shared with TRBD1. V shed 4 bases and J 5 bases; nucleotides not matched to a gene: 7. Per the germline V gene, CDR1 is SGHNT and CDR2 is YYREEE (reference sequence). This CDR3 region has 15 residues. The CDR3 is CASSRGDRGGDTQYF. The CDR3 region has the DNA TGTGCCAGCAGCCGGGGGGACAGGGGAGGAGATACGCAGTATTTT.

Comments on this clone: Other nucleotide sequences from this sample produce the same CDR3. The chain has TRBV5-1 and TRBJ1-2; D possibly corresponds to TRBD1 (6 bases). Trimming pared 4 bases from V and 2 bases from J, leaving 9 bases between. The CDR3 has 13 amino acids. Germline CDR1 SGHRS, CDR2 YFSETQ. The CDR3 DNA follows: TGCGCCAGCAGCCCGACAGGAAACTATGGCTACACCTTC. It is translated as CASSPTGNYGYTF.